This T cell receptor (beta chain) was profiled in a study of blood T cell repertoires in COVID-19. Overall study: Sites across the United States, Italy and Spain contributed samples from acute and convalescent COVID-19. PBMCs, B-cell-depleted T cells, or T cells provided the cDNA or gDNA that made up the material.

How the authors handled the data: Amplification of reference gene primers provided the estimated nucleated cell counts. The protocol was immunoSEQ multiplex PCR, while the TCRdb copy is restricted to in-frame clones and leaves out a portion. D and trimming were read from the DNA, whereas the V and J calls and clone size are those reported in that table. Of about 100,000 clones in the sample, around 85% were seen once. Germline-derived CDR1 and CDR2 are KGHSH and LQKENI. V was shortened by 3 bases and J by 0 bases, with 11 bases between the two germline ends. The CDR3 has 15 amino acids. Sample: peripheral blood. The chain is built from TRBV18 and TRBJ1-1; possibly TRBD1 for D (6 bases). The TCR was taken from a man over 45 with active or convalescent COVID-19. The CDR3 sequence: CASSPSRDMNTEAFF. The DNA for the CDR3 is TGTGCCAGCTCACCGAGCCGGGACATGAACACTGAAGCTTTCTTT. The full variable domain, in which reference TRBV18 and TRBJ1-1 provide the parts outside the CDR3, is NAGVMQNPRHLVRRRGQEARLRCSPMKGHSHVYWYRQLPEEGLKFMVYLQKENIIDESGMPKERFSAEFPKEGPSILRIQQVVRGDSAAYFCASSPSRDMNTEAFFGQGTRLTVV.